Below, 11 T cell receptor beta chains from the same sample are listed, as sequenced in a study of post-analysis software for immune sequencing data (dated by TCRdb to 2014 to 2015). Overall study outcomes, separate from this receptor: A handful of TRBV segments, including TRBV5-6, TRBV5-1 and TRBV20-1, were significantly more frequent in patients than controls.

The protocol used for the library was PCR. TCRdb shows the sequencer as Illumina HiSeq 2500. To reduce PCR and sequencing biases, unique molecular identifiers were built into the TCR beta cDNA libraries. The public reads were reanalyzed by TCRdb: fastp trimming at Q25, MiXCR alignment, in-frame beta chains only. Merged by CDR3 protein, the rows form single entries marked with the most common genes and DNA. In this sample the table shows some 890,000 distinct CDR3 sequences, under 70% of which occur a single time. Jointly, the top ten make up over 4% of the sample. Antigens for these TCRs are unknown. Sequenced input: blood. The receptors come from a girl aged 10 to 17 with multiple sclerosis.

The rearrangement uses TRBV7-3 and TRBJ2-1, with 13 bases that match TRBD2. The CDR3 contains 16 residues. The V segment lost 2 bases and the J segment 3 bases; nucleotides outside the gene matches: 1. Looked up from germline, CDR1 is SGHTA and CDR2 is FQGTGA. The CDR3 sequence: CASSLGLAGDYNEQFF. The CDR3 DNA follows: TGTGCCAGCAGCTTAGGACTAGCGGGGGACTACAATGAGCAGTTCTTC. The full variable domain, in which reference TRBV7-3 and TRBJ2-1 provide the parts outside the CDR3, is GAGVSQTPSNKVTEKGKYVELRCDPISGHTALYWYRQSLGQGPEFLIYFQGTGAADDSGLPNDRFFAVRPEGSVSTLKIQRTERGDSAVYLCASSLGLAGDYNEQFFGPGTRLTVL.

The chain has TRBV6-2 or TRBV6-3 and TRBJ2-5, with D possibly matching TRBD2 (5 bases). The CDR3 runs to 15 residues. Trimming removed 7 bases from V and 3 bases from J, with 18 bases in between. The germline V gene encodes CDR1 MNHEY and CDR2 SVGEGT. The CDR3 spells CASNEANRREETQYF. The CDR3 nucleotides read TGTGCCAGCAACGAGGCCAACCGGCGGGAAGAGACCCAGTACTTC.

This chain links TRBV6-1 with TRBJ1-2, with D tentatively TRBD1 (5 bases). Germline-derived CDR1 and CDR2 are MNHNS and SASEGT. The CDR3 consists of 11 residues. V was clipped by 7 bases and J by 8 bases, with 11 bases between them. CDR3 DNA sequence: TGTGCCAGCAAGAGCGGGGGAGGCTACACCTTC. Translation gives CASKSGGGYTF.

V is TRBV29-1 and J is TRBJ1-2, with D possibly being TRBD1 (5 bases). The CDR3 is 14 amino acids. V dropped 7 bases and J dropped 7 bases, with 22 bases sitting between them. The germline V gene has CDR1 SQVTM and CDR2 ANQGSEA. The CDR3 DNA follows: TGCAGCGAGAGCCAAGTTGGGGCGCGGGGTGGCTACACCTTC. It specifies CSESQVGARGGYTF.

The chain couples TRBV5-1 to TRBJ2-1; D not resolved. The CDR3 is 15 amino acids. Germline-derived CDR1 and CDR2 are SGHRS and YFSETQ. V was pared by 4 bases and J by 4 bases, with 15 bases between. Written as DNA, the CDR3 is TGCGCCAGCAGCCAGATCCCACCCTCATACAATGAGCAGTTCTTC. Amino acids: CASSQIPPSYNEQFF.

CDR3: CASSLSHRLTPPETQYF. CDR3 nucleotides: TGTGCCAGCAGCCTCAGCCACCGACTAACCCCGCCGGAGACCCAGTACTTC. J is TRBJ2-4 and V is TRBV3-1, with a weak D call TRBD2 (5 bases). The last part of the DNA fits TRBJ2-5 better; the J call may be wrong. The V gene's germline CDR1 is LGHDT and CDR2 YNNKEL (reference sequence). The CDR3 has 17 residues.

The chain uses TRBV29-1 and TRBJ2-1, with 8 bases that match TRBD1. Looked up from germline, CDR1 is SQVTM and CDR2 is ANQGSEA. The length of the CDR3 is 13 residues. The V segment lost 1 base and the J segment 7 bases; nucleotides outside the gene matches: 3. Here the CDR3 DNA reads TGCAGCGTTGAAGGCAGGGGGCGGAATGAGCAGTTCTTC. Protein sequence: CSVEGRGRNEQFF.

The chain combines TRBV29-1 with TRBJ2-4; a weak D match, TRBD2 (5 bases). The assigned J gene may be wrong: the sequence end matches TRBJ2-5 better. This CDR3 region has 15 residues. Germline CDR1 SQVTM, CDR2 ANQGSEA. This CDR3 is CSVVPPGFGGGTQYF. The DNA of the CDR3 is TGCAGCGTCGTCCCCCCCGGGTTTGGAGGAGGGACCCAGTACTTC.

This rearrangement joins TRBV6-5 to TRBJ1-1; D gene ambiguous. Germline lookup yields CDR1 MNHEY and CDR2 SVGAGI. This CDR3 is 14 amino acids long. The V gene lost 6 bases and the J gene lost 5 bases, with 16 bases spanning the gap. The CDR3 DNA reads as TGTGCCAGCAGCCAGACCCTTGCAGGTACTGAAGCTTTCTTT. It translates to CASSQTLAGTEAFF.

This clonotype was observed a handful of times. The chain uses TRBV18 and TRBJ2-7, with 11 positions matching TRBD2. CDR1 is KGHSH, CDR2 LQKENI, per germline. The trim removed 3 bases at V and 3 bases at J, leaving 4 bases unmatched. The CDR3 is 15 residues long. The CDR3 DNA sequence: TGTGCCAGCTCACCCCGACTAGCGGGACGCTACGAGCAGTACTTC. Protein: CASSPRLAGRYEQYF.

This sequence joins TRBV5-4 and TRBJ2-3, with 7 bases aligning to TRBD2. Germline values: CDR1 SGHNT, CDR2 YYREEE (reference sequence). CDR3 length equals 15 residues. V was clipped by 4 bases and J by 6 bases; unmatched bases: 11. For the CDR3, the DNA is TGTGCCAGCAGCCCCGGAGGACTAGTCGCTGATACGCAGTATTTT. This translates into CASSPGGLVADTQYF.